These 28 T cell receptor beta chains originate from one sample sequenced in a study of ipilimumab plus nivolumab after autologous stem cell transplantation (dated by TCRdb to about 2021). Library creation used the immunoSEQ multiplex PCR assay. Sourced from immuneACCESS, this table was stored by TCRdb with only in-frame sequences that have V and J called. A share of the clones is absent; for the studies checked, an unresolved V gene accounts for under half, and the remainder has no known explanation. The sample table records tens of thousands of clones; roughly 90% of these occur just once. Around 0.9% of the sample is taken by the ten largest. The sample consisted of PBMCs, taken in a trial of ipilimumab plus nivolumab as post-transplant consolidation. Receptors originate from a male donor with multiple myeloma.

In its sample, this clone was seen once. The CDR3 DNA follows: TGTGCCAGCAGCTTAGGGAGTAGGACCGGGGAGCTGTTTTTT. Amino acids: CASSLGSRTGELFF. The rearrangement links TRBV11-2 to TRBJ2-2; D is unresolved. The CDR3 is 14 residues long. CDR1 is SGHAT, CDR2 FQNNGV, per germline. Trimming pared 1 base from V and 5 bases from J, leaving 8 bases between.

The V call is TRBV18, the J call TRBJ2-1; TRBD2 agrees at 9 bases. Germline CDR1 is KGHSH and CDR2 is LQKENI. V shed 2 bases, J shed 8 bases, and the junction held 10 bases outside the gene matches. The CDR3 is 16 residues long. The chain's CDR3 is CASSPGGGRAPDEQFF. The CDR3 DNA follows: TGTGCCAGCTCACCAGGGGGCGGGAGGGCCCCGGATGAGCAGTTCTTC.

The DNA for the CDR3 is TGCGCCAGCAGCTTGCCGAGTTCCTACGAGCAGTACTTC. Translation gives CASSLPSSYEQYF. The rearrangement joins TRBV5-1 to TRBJ2-7; D is ambiguous. This CDR3 comprises 13 residues. Germline CDR1 and CDR2: SGHRS and YFSETQ. V dropped 1 base and J dropped 1 base, with 6 bases sitting between them.

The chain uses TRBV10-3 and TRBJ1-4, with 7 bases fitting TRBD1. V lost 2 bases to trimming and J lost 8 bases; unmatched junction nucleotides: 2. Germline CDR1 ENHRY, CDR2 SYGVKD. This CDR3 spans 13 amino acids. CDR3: CAISEARGEKLFF. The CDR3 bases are TGTGCCATCAGTGAGGCCAGGGGGGAAAAACTGTTTTTT.

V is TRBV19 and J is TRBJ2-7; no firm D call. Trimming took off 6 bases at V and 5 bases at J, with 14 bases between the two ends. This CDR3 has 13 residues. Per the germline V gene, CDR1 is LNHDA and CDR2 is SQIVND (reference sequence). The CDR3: CASRDRAGHEQYF. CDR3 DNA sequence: TGTGCCAGTAGAGACCGGGCAGGCCACGAGCAGTACTTC.

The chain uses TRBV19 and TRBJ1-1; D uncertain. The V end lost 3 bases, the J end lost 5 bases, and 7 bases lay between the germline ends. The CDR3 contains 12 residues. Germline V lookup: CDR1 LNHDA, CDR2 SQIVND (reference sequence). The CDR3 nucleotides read TGTGCCAGTAGTATGTTAGGAACTGAAGCTTTCTTT. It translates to CASSMLGTEAFF.

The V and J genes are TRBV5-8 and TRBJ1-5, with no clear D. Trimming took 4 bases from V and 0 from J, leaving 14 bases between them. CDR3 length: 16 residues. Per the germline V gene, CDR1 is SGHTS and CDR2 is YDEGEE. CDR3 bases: TGTGCCAGCAGCAGGGCAGGACTTTATAGCAATCAGCCCCAGCATTTT. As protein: CASSRAGLYSNQPQHF. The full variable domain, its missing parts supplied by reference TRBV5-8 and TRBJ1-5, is EAGVTQSPTHLIKTRGQQATLRCSPISGHTSVYWYQQALGLGLQFLLWYDEGEERNRGNFPPRFSGRQFPNYSSELNVNALELEDSALYLCASSRAGLYSNQPQHFGDGTRLSIL.

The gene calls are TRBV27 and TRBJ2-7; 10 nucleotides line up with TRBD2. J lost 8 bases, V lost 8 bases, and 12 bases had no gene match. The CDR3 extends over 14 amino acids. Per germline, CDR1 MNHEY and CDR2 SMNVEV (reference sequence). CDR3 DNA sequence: TGTGCCAGCCGATCTAGCGGGAGTTATTCGAAGCAGTACTTC. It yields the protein CASRSSGSYSKQYF.

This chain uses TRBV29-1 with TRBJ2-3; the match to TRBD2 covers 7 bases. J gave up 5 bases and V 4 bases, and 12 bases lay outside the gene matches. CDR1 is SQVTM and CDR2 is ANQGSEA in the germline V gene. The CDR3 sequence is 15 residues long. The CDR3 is CSVGKLAEAQDTQYF. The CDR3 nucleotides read TGCAGCGTTGGTAAGCTAGCGGAGGCCCAAGATACGCAGTATTTT.

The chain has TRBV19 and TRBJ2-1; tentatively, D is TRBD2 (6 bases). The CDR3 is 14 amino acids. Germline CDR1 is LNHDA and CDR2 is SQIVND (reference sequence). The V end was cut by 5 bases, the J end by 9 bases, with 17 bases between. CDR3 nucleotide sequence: TGTGCCAGTAGTTCTCGTACCCCGACTAGTGAGCAGTTCTTC. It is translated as CASSSRTPTSEQFF.

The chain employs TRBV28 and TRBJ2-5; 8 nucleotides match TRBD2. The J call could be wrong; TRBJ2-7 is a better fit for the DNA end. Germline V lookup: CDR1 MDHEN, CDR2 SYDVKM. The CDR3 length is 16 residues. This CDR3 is CASSLDGGALPYEQYF. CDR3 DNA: TGTGCCAGCAGTTTAGACGGGGGGGCGCTCCCTTACGAGCAGTACTTC.

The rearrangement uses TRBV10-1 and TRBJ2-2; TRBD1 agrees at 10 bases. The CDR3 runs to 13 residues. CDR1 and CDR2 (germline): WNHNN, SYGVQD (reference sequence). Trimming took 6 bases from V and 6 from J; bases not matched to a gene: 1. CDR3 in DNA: TGCGCCAGCAGGGGGACAGGGGCCGGGGAGCTGTTTTTT. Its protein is CASRGTGAGELFF.

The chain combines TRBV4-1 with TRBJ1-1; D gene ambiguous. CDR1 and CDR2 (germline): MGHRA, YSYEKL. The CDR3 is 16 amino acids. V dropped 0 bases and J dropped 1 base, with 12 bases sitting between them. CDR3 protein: CASSQEQQITNTEAFF. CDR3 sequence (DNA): TGCGCCAGCAGCCAAGAACAACAGATAACGAACACTGAAGCTTTCTTT.

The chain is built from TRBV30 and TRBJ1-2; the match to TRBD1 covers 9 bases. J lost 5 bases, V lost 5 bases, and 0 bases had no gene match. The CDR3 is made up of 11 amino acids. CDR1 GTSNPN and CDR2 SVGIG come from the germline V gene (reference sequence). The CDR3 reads CAWGQGYGYTF. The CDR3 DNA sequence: TGTGCCTGGGGACAGGGGTATGGCTACACCTTC. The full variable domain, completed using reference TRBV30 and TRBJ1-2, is SQTIHQWPATLVQPVGSPLSLECTVEGTSNPNLYWYRQAAGRGLQLLFYSVGIGQISSEVPQNLSASRPQDRQFILSSKKLLLSDSGFYLCAWGQGYGYTFGSGTRLTVV.

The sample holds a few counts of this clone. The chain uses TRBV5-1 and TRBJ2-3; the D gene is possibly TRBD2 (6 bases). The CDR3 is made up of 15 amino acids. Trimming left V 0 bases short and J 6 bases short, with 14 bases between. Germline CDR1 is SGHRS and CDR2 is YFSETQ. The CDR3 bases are TGCGCCAGCAGCTTGGCCCAAGCGGGTATGGATACGCAGTATTTT. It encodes CASSLAQAGMDTQYF.

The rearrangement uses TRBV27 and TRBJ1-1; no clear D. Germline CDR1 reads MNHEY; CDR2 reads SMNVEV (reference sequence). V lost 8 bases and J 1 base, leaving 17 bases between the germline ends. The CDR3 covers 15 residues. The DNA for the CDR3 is TGTGCCAGCGGCCGTCCCAGTGGCACGAACACTGAAGCTTTCTTT. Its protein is CASGRPSGTNTEAFF.

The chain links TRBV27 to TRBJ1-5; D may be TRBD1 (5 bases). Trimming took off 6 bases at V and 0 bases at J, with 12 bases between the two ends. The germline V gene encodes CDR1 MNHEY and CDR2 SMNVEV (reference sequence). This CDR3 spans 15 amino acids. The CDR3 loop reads CASSLGGYSNQPQHF. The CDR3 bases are TGTGCCAGCAGCCTCGGGGGATATAGCAATCAGCCCCAGCATTTT.

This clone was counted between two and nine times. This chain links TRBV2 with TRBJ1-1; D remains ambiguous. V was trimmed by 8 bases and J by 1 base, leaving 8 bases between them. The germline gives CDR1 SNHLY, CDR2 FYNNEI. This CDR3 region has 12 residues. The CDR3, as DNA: TGTGCCAGCGGGAGGGAGAACACTGAAGCTTTCTTT. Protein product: CASGRENTEAFF.

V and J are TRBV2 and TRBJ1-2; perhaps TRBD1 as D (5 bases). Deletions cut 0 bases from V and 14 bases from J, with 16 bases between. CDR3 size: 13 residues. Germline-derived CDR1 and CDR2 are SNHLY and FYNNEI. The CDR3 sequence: CASSEARGPLGTF. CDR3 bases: TGTGCCAGCAGTGAAGCGCGGGGACCCCTGGGGACCTTC.

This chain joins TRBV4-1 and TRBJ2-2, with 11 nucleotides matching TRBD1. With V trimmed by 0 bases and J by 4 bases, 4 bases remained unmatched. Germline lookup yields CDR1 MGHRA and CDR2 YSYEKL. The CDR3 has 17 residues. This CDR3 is CASSQEGGTGGTGELFF. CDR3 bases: TGCGCCAGCAGCCAAGAGGGCGGGACAGGGGGCACCGGGGAGCTGTTTTTT.

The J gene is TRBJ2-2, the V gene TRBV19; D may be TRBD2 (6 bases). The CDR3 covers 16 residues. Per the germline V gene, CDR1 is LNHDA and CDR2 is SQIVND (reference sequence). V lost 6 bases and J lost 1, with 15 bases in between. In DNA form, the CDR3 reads TGTGCCAGTAGCCCCAAACCGGGACTGAACACCGGGGAGCTGTTTTTT. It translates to CASSPKPGLNTGELFF.

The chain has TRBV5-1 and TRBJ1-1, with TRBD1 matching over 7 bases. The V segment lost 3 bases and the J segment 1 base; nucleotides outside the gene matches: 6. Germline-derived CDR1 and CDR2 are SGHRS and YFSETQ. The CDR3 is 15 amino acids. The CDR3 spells CASSSNTGENTEAFF. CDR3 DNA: TGCGCCAGCAGCTCCAATACAGGGGAGAACACTGAAGCTTTCTTT.

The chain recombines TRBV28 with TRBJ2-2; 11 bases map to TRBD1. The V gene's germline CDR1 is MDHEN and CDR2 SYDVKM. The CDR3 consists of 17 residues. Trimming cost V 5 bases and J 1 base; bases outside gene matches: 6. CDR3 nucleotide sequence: TGTGCCAGCAGTATACCGGGGACAGGGGGGAACACCGGGGAGCTGTTTTTT. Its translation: CASSIPGTGGNTGELFF.

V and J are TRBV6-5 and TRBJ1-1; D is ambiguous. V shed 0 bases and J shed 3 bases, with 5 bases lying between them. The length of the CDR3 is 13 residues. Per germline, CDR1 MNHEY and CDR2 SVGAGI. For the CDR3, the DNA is TGTGCCAGCAGTTACTCACAGTACACTGAAGCTTTCTTT. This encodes CASSYSQYTEAFF.

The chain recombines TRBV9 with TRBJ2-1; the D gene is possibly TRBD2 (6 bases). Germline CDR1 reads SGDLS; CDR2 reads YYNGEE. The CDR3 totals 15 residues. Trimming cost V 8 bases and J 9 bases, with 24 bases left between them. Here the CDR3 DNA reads TGTGCCAGTTCCCCGAAACGGGACTCCTCGCGTGAGCAGTTCTTC. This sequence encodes CASSPKRDSSREQFF.

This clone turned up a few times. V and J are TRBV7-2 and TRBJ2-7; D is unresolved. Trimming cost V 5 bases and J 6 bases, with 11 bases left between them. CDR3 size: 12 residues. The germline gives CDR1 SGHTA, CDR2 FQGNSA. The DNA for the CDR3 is TGTGCCAGCAGCACTCTCCTTGCCGAGCAGTACTTC. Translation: CASSTLLAEQYF.

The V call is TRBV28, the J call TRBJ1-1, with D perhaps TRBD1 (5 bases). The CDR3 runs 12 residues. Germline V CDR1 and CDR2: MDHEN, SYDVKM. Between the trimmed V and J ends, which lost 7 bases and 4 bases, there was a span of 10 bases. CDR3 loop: CASIEGRTEAFF. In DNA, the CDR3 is TGTGCCAGCATAGAGGGGCGCACTGAAGCTTTCTTT.

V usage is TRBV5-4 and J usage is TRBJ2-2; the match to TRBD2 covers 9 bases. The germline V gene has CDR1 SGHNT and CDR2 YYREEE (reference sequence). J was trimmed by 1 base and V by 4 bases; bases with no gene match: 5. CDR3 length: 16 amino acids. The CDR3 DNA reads TGTGCCAGCAGCCTACGGACTAGCGAGAACACCGGGGAGCTGTTTTTT. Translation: CASSLRTSENTGELFF.